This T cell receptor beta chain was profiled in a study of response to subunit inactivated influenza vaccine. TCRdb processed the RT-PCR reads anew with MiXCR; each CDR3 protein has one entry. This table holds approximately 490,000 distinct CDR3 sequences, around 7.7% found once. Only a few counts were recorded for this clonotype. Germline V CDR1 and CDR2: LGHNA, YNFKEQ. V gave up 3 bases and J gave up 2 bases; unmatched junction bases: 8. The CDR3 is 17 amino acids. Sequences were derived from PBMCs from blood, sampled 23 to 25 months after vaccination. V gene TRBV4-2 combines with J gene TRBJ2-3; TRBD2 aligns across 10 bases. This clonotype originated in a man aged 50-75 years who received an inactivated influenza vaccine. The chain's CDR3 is CASSQAAGLADTDTQYF. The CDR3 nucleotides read TGTGCCAGCAGCCAGGCCGCCGGACTAGCGGACACAGATACGCAGTATTTT.